The 32 T cell receptor beta chains below come from one sample, sequenced in a study of OX40 agonist ivuxolimab in advanced cancers. The receptor library was made with the immunoSEQ multiplex PCR assay. TCRdb mirrors the immuneACCESS table, restricted to in-frame sequences. Some clones are absent from its copies; in checked studies, under half trace to an unresolved V gene, and the reason for the others is unknown. In this sample the table shows over 95,000 clones, roughly 95% of which occur a single time. The ten most abundant clones make up around 2.2% of the sample. This specimen consisted of CD4+ or CD8+ T cells sorted from blood, obtained in a trial of the OX40 agonist ivuxolimab. All receptors come from an adult with an advanced solid tumor such as melanoma, head and neck, liver or kidney cancer.

The chain is built from TRBV19 and TRBJ1-1; D gene uncertain. The CDR3 runs 11 residues. The V end was cut by 3 bases, the J end by 2 bases, with 1 base between. Germline values: CDR1 LNHDA, CDR2 SQIVND (reference sequence). The CDR3 nucleotides read TGTGCCAGTAGTATTAACACTGAAGCTTTCTTT. Translation: CASSINTEAFF.

This chain links TRBV7-9 with TRBJ1-1, with unresolved D. Trimming took off 4 bases at V and 1 base at J, with 10 bases between the two ends. This CDR3 has 14 amino acids. The germline CDR1 and CDR2 sequences are SEHNR and FQNEAQ (reference sequence). CDR3 amino acids: CASSSVTENTEAFF. The CDR3 region has the DNA TGTGCCAGCAGCTCCGTAACAGAGAACACTGAAGCTTTCTTT.

The V and J genes are TRBV5-6 and TRBJ2-1; D is unclear. CDR1 is SGHDT, CDR2 YYEEEE, per germline. There are 15 residues in the CDR3. Trimming stripped 4 bases from V and 0 bases from J, with 11 bases between. CDR3 sequence (DNA): TGTGCCAGCAGCCCCCCAATGAGCTCCTACAATGAGCAGTTCTTC. Protein sequence: CASSPPMSSYNEQFF.

V and J are TRBV5-8 and TRBJ1-2; 9 positions match TRBD1. The CDR3 spans 16 residues. Per the germline V gene, CDR1 is SGHTS and CDR2 is YDEGEE. V was clipped by 2 bases and J by 3 bases; unmatched bases: 8. CDR3: CASSFGTGSDYYGYTF. DNA for the CDR3: TGTGCCAGCAGCTTTGGGACAGGGTCGGATTACTATGGCTACACCTTC.

The chain has TRBV7-6 and TRBJ2-3; maybe TRBD1 (5 bases). The CDR3 spans 15 residues. CDR1 and CDR2 (germline): SGHVS, FNYEAQ. Deletions cut 1 base from V and 1 base from J, with 9 bases between. CDR3 residues: CASSLDGRGTDTQYF. Here the CDR3 DNA reads TGTGCCAGCAGCTTAGATGGCAGGGGCACAGATACGCAGTATTTT.

V usage is TRBV11-1 and J usage is TRBJ2-5; 7 positions match TRBD2. V trimming: 1 base; J trimming: 9 bases; junction bases outside the gene matches: 5. The CDR3 totals 13 residues. Germline V gene data show CDR1 as SGHAT and CDR2 as FQDESV (reference sequence). CDR3 nucleotides: TGTGCCAGCAGCTTAGAGGAGGGGAGGGCCCAGTACTTC. It specifies CASSLEEGRAQYF.

The chain recombines TRBV19 with TRBJ1-4, with 7 nucleotides matching TRBD1. The J segment lost 8 bases and the V segment lost 2 bases, leaving 8 bases of the junction unmatched. CDR1 is LNHDA and CDR2 is SQIVND in the germline V gene (reference sequence). The CDR3 runs to 15 residues. The CDR3 protein is CASSILQGFEEKLFF. The CDR3 nucleotides are TGTGCCAGTAGTATATTACAGGGGTTTGAGGAAAAACTGTTTTTT.

The chain recombines TRBV19 with TRBJ1-1; TRBD1 is a possible D gene (5 bases). Per the germline V gene, CDR1 is LNHDA and CDR2 is SQIVND (reference sequence). The CDR3 length is 14 residues. Trimming took 7 bases from V and 3 from J, leaving 15 bases between them. For the CDR3, the DNA is TGTGCCAGTATGATGTGGGGGTACGACACTGAAGCTTTCTTT. It specifies CASMMWGYDTEAFF.

This sequence joins TRBV7-3 and TRBJ2-3; D uncertain. This CDR3 has 13 residues. CDR1 is SGHTA and CDR2 is FQGTGA in the germline V gene. Trimming took off 4 bases at V and 6 bases at J, with 11 bases between the two ends. This CDR3 is CASSSLDGDTQYF. The DNA of the CDR3 is TGTGCCAGCAGCTCCCTGGACGGCGATACGCAGTATTTT.

With respect to this clone: Other nucleotide sequences from this sample produce the same CDR3. The chain joins TRBV11-2 to TRBJ2-1; D not certain. The CDR3 covers 11 residues. Germline CDR1 and CDR2: SGHAT and FQNNGV. Trimming pared 1 base from V and 7 bases from J, leaving 2 bases between. CDR3 nucleotides: TGTGCCAGCAGCTTAGGGAATGAGCAGTTCTTC. The encoded protein is CASSLGNEQFF.

This rearrangement joins TRBV7-8 to TRBJ2-3; D possibly matches TRBD1 or TRBD2 (5 bases each). V gave up 11 bases and J gave up 4 bases, with 16 bases separating them. The CDR3 sequence is 13 residues long. The germline CDR1 and CDR2 sequences are SGHVS and FQNEAQ. For the CDR3, the DNA is TGTGCCTCGCATCGGGGCGGTTCAGATACGCAGTATTTT. Translation: CASHRGGSDTQYF.

The chain is built from TRBV18 and TRBJ2-7; 10 nucleotides match TRBD2. The V segment lost 0 bases and the J segment 6 bases; nucleotides outside the gene matches: 8. This CDR3 has 16 amino acids. The germline V gene has CDR1 KGHSH and CDR2 LQKENI. CDR3 sequence reads: CASSPPGLAGAGEQYF. CDR3 DNA: TGTGCCAGCTCACCACCGGGTCTAGCGGGGGCGGGCGAGCAGTACTTC.

This clone appeared a single time. The CDR3, as DNA: TGTGCCAGCAGCTCTGGGACAGGGGGAAATGAGCAGTTCTTC. Translating gives CASSSGTGGNEQFF. The chain recombines TRBV7-8 with TRBJ2-1, with 11 nucleotides matching TRBD1. The V segment lost 4 bases and the J segment 7 bases; nucleotides outside the gene matches: 3. The CDR3 loop spans 14 amino acids. Germline V lookup: CDR1 SGHVS, CDR2 FQNEAQ.

This sequence joins TRBV15 and TRBJ2-1; 11 bases are a match to TRBD2. After removal of 1 base from V and 5 bases from J, the junction contained 1 base not matched to a gene. Germline V CDR1 and CDR2: LNHNV, YYDKDF (reference sequence). This CDR3 has 15 residues. Here the CDR3 reads CATSRVAGGNNEQFF. DNA for the CDR3: TGTGCCACCAGCAGAGTAGCGGGAGGGAACAATGAGCAGTTCTTC.

The V and J genes are TRBV6-5 and TRBJ1-4, with unresolved D. The CDR3 is made up of 15 amino acids. The V end lost 2 bases, the J end lost 6 bases, and 13 bases lay between the germline ends. From germline, CDR1 is MNHEY and CDR2 SVGAGI. DNA for the CDR3: TGTGCCAGCAGTTACATGGTATCTTCGGATGAAAAACTGTTTTTT. Encoded protein: CASSYMVSSDEKLFF.

The chain is built from TRBV28 and TRBJ2-5; D gene uncertain. The germline gives CDR1 MDHEN, CDR2 SYDVKM. The CDR3 runs to 14 residues. Trimming took 2 bases from V and 6 from J, leaving 13 bases between them. CDR3 sequence: CASSLPSSEKTQYF. The CDR3 DNA reads TGTGCCAGCAGTTTACCGAGTAGTGAAAAGACCCAGTACTTC.

The rearrangement links TRBV4-3 to TRBJ1-4; 7 bases map to TRBD1. Trimming at V came to 0 bases and at J to 8 bases, leaving 6 bases not matched to a gene. The CDR3 runs 15 residues. Germline V gives CDR1 LGHNA, CDR2 YSLEER. This CDR3 reads CASSQDFQGGEKLFF. The CDR3 DNA reads as TGCGCCAGCAGCCAAGATTTCCAGGGGGGCGAAAAACTGTTTTTT.

CDR3 in amino acids: CAWSVGHIYEQYF. CDR3 DNA sequence: TGTGCCTGGAGTGTGGGGCACATCTACGAGCAGTACTTC. The chain recombines TRBV30 with TRBJ2-7; D might be TRBD1 (5 bases). The CDR3 has 13 amino acids. The V end lost 0 bases, the J end lost 3 bases, and 9 bases lay between the germline ends. The germline V gene encodes CDR1 GTSNPN and CDR2 SVGIG (reference sequence).

The chain has TRBV27 and TRBJ2-1, with 8 bases lining up with TRBD1. Germline V lookup: CDR1 MNHEY, CDR2 SMNVEV (reference sequence). Trimming took 1 base from V and 4 from J; bases not matched to a gene: 6. There are 16 residues in the CDR3. The chain's CDR3 is CASSLFTGGPYNEQFF. The CDR3 DNA is TGTGCCAGCAGTTTATTTACAGGGGGGCCTTACAATGAGCAGTTCTTC.

The rearrangement joins TRBV28 to TRBJ2-2, with TRBD1 matching over 7 bases. Germline loops: CDR1 MDHEN, CDR2 SYDVKM. This CDR3 has 16 residues. V lost 9 bases to trimming and J lost 6 bases; unmatched junction nucleotides: 16. The CDR3 DNA reads TGTGCCAGTTCCTACAGGGGCCCAGACAGCCCCGGGGAGCTGTTTTTT. Translated, it gives CASSYRGPDSPGELFF.

This clone was counted a single time. This chain uses TRBV18 with TRBJ2-2, with 8 bases lining up with TRBD1. With 1 base clipped from V and 6 bases from J, the junction kept 10 bases outside the gene matches. CDR3 length: 17 residues. CDR1 KGHSH and CDR2 LQKENI come from the germline V gene. In DNA, the CDR3 is TGTGCCAGCTCACCACTGACGTGGCAGGGGGCAGCCGGGGAGCTGTTTTTT. It specifies CASSPLTWQGAAGELFF.

The gene calls are TRBV28 and TRBJ2-5; D unresolved. The ends were cut back, 2 bases at V and 0 bases at J, with 7 bases in the middle. CDR3 length: 14 residues. The V gene's germline CDR1 is MDHEN and CDR2 SYDVKM. CDR3 loop: CASSLGQYQETQYF. The CDR3 region has the DNA TGTGCCAGCAGTTTAGGGCAGTACCAAGAGACCCAGTACTTC.

The chain carries TRBV14 and TRBJ2-1; 13 bases match TRBD2. This CDR3 is 16 amino acids long. The V and J ends lost 4 bases and 6 bases, in that order; junction bases with no gene match: 6. Germline V gene sequence: CDR1 SGHDN, CDR2 FVKESK. Here the CDR3 reads CASSPRGLAGFNEQFF. CDR3 sequence (DNA): TGTGCCAGCAGCCCTCGGGGACTAGCGGGATTCAATGAGCAGTTCTTC.

The chain carries TRBV5-6 and TRBJ2-7; TRBD2 matches at 7 bases. The CDR3 is 15 amino acids. The V segment lost 4 bases and the J segment 5 bases; nucleotides outside the gene matches: 12. The germline gives CDR1 SGHDT, CDR2 YYEEEE. The CDR3 DNA follows: TGTGCCAGCAGCCCACGGGAGGCACCCGGGAACGAGCAGTACTTC. Encoded protein: CASSPREAPGNEQYF.

The rearrangement joins TRBV7-2 to TRBJ2-7, with TRBD2 as a possible D gene (5 bases). V shed 2 bases and J shed 3 bases, with 11 bases lying between them. The CDR3 extends over 14 amino acids. Germline V gene lookup returns CDR1 SGHTA and CDR2 FQGNSA. The CDR3 here is CASSLNSGVYEQYF. CDR3 DNA: TGTGCCAGCAGCTTAAATTCCGGGGTCTACGAGCAGTACTTC. The whole variable domain, remainder taken from reference TRBV7-2 and TRBJ2-7, is GAGVSQSPSNKVTEKGKDVELRCDPISGHTALYWYRQSLGQGLEFLIYFQGNSAPDKSGLPSDRFSAERTGGSVSTLTIQRTQQEDSAVYLCASSLNSGVYEQYFGPGTRLTVT.

This chain uses TRBV29-1 with TRBJ2-3, with TRBD2 matching 11 bases. CDR3 length: 15 residues. Germline CDR1 reads SQVTM; CDR2 reads ANQGSEA. Unmatched junction bases numbered 9, after V lost 4 bases and J lost 6 bases. CDR3 DNA: TGCAGCGTTGTGGGTAGCGGGAGGGCCGTGGATACGCAGTATTTT. This encodes CSVVGSGRAVDTQYF.

V and J are TRBV27 and TRBJ2-3; 7 bases map to TRBD2. The CDR3 length is 15 residues. Looked up from germline, CDR1 is MNHEY and CDR2 is SMNVEV (reference sequence). V lost 5 bases, J lost 4 bases, and 9 bases stayed unmatched. The CDR3 DNA sequence: TGTGCCAGCAGTCCTCCCCCTGCGGGAGCAGATACGCAGTATTTT. Translated, it gives CASSPPPAGADTQYF.

CDR3 nucleotide sequence: TGTGCCAGCAGCCCCTCGGGGGGTGTGTACCAAGAGACCCAGTACTTC. This sequence encodes CASSPSGGVYQETQYF. The chain employs TRBV7-9 and TRBJ2-5, with TRBD2 matching over 7 bases. Germline values: CDR1 SEHNR, CDR2 FQNEAQ (reference sequence). CDR3 length: 16 residues. Trimming at V came to 5 bases and at J to 0 bases, leaving 9 bases not matched to a gene.

The CDR3 DNA sequence: TGTGCCAGCAGCTTCTTAACCCCTGAGACCCAGTACTTC. Protein product: CASSFLTPETQYF. The chain combines TRBV7-6 with TRBJ2-5; D is uncertain. V lost 3 bases and J lost 5, with 10 bases in between. The CDR3 totals 13 residues. Germline V gives CDR1 SGHVS, CDR2 FNYEAQ.

V and J are TRBV19 and TRBJ2-7; 8 nucleotides agree with TRBD1. The CDR3 extends over 14 amino acids. The V and J ends lost 4 bases and 0 bases, in that order; junction bases with no gene match: 2. Germline-derived CDR1 and CDR2 are LNHDA and SQIVND (reference sequence). The CDR3 protein is CASSRQGSSYEQYF. For the CDR3, the DNA is TGTGCCAGTAGTAGACAGGGGAGCTCCTACGAGCAGTACTTC.

This sequence joins TRBV28 and TRBJ2-1; D call uncertain. CDR1 is MDHEN and CDR2 is SYDVKM in the germline V gene. V shed 1 base and J shed 2 bases, with 0 bases lying between them. CDR3 length: 12 amino acids. Written as DNA, the CDR3 is TGTGCCAGCAGTTTATCCTACAATGAGCAGTTCTTC. The encoded protein is CASSLSYNEQFF.

The chain is built from TRBV27 and TRBJ2-7; D may correspond to TRBD1 or TRBD2 (5 bases each). The germline gives CDR1 MNHEY, CDR2 SMNVEV (reference sequence). The CDR3 runs 13 residues. V shed 5 bases and J shed 1 base, with 9 bases lying between them. The chain's CDR3 is CASSRDASYEQYF. CDR3 DNA: TGTGCCAGCAGTAGGGACGCTTCCTACGAGCAGTACTTC.